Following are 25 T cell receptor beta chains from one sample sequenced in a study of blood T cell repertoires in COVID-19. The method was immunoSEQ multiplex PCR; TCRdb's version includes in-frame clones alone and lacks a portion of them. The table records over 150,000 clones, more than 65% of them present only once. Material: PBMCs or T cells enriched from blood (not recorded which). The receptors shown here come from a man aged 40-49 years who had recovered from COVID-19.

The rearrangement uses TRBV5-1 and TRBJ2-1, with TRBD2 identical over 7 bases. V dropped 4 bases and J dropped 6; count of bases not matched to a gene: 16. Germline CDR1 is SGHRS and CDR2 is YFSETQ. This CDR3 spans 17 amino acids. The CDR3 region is CASSPRGSNTGGNEQFF. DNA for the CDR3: TGCGCCAGCAGCCCCCGGGGGAGTAATACGGGGGGCAATGAGCAGTTCTTC.

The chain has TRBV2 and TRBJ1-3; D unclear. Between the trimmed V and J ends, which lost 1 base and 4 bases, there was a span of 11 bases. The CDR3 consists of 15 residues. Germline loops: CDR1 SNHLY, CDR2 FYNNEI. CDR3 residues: CASSEVTLVGNTIYF. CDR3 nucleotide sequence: TGTGCCAGCAGTGAAGTAACCCTAGTCGGAAACACCATATATTTT.

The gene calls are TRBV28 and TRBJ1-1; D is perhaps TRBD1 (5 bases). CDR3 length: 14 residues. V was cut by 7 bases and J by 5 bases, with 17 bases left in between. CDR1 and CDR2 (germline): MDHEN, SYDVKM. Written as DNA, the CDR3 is TGTGCCAGCAAAGTGGGGGGTGCGTGGACTGAAGCTTTCTTT. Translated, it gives CASKVGGAWTEAFF.

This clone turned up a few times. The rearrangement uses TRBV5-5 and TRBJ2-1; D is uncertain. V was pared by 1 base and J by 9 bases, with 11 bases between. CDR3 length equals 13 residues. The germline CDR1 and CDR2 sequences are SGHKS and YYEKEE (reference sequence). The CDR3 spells CASSLISAVEQFF. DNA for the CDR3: TGTGCCAGCAGCTTGATAAGCGCGGTTGAGCAGTTCTTC.

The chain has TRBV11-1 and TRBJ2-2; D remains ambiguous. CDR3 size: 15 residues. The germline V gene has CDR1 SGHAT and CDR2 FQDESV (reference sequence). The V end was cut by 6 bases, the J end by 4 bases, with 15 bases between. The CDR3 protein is CASRPAQVGTGELFF. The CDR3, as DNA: TGTGCCAGCAGACCGGCCCAGGTGGGCACCGGGGAGCTGTTTTTT.

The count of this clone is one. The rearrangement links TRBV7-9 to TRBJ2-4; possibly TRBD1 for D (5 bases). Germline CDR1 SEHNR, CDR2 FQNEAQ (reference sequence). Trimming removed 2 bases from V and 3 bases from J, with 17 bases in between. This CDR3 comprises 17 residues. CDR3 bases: TGTGCCAGCAGCTTATTTTGGGGCGGATTTGGCAAAAACATTCAGTACTTC. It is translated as CASSLFWGGFGKNIQYF.

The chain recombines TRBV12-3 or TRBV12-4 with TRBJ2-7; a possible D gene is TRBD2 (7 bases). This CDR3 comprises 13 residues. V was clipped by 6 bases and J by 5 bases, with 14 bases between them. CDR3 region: CASRRGGVHEQYF. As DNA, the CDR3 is TGTGCCAGCAGGAGGGGGGGCGTGCACGAGCAGTACTTC.

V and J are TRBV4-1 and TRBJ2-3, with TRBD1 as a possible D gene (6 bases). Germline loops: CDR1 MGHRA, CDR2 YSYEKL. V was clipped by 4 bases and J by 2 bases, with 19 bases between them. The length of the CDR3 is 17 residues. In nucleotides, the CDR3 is TGCGCCAGCAGCCGAAGCCTGACAGGAAAGCTCACAGATACGCAGTATTTT. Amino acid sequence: CASSRSLTGKLTDTQYF.

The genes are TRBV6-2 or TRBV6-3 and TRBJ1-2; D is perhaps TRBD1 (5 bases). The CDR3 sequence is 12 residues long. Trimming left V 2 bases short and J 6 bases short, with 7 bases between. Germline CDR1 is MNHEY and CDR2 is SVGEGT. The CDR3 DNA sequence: TGTGCCAGCAGTTACCGGGGGGATGGCTACACCTTC. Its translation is CASSYRGDGYTF.

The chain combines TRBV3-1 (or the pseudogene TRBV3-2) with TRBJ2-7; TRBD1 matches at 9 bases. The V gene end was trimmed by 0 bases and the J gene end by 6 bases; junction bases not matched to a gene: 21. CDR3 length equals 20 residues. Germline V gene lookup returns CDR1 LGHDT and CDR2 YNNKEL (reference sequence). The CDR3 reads CASSQDRGTGFFGIQSEQYF. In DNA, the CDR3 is TGTGCCAGCAGCCAAGATCGAGGGACAGGGTTCTTTGGGATACAGAGCGAGCAGTACTTC.

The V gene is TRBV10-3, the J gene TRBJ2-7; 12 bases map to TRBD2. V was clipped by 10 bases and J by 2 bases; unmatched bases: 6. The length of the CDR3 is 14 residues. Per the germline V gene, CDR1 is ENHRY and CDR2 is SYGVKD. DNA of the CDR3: TGTGCCACGAACGGACTAGCGGGGCCCTACGAGCAGTACTTC. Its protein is CATNGLAGPYEQYF.

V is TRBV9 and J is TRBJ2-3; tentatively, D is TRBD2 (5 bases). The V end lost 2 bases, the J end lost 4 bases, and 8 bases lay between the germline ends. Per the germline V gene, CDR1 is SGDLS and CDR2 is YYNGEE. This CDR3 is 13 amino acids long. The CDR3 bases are TGTGCCAGCAGCGTCGGAGGTGCAGATACGCAGTATTTT. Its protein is CASSVGGADTQYF.

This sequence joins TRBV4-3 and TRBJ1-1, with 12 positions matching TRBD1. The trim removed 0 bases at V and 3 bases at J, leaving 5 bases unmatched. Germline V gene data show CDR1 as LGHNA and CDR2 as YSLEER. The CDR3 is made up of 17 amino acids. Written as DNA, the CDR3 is TGCGCCAGCAGCCAAGAGGGACAGGGGGCAGGGTACACTGAAGCTTTCTTT. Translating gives CASSQEGQGAGYTEAFF.

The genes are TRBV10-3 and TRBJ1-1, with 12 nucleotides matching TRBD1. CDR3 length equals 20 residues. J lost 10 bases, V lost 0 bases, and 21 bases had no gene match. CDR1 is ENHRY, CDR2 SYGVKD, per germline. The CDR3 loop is CAISESITARSGQGAIGAFF. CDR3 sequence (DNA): TGTGCCATCAGTGAGTCGATTACCGCGAGATCGGGACAGGGGGCGATTGGAGCTTTCTTT.

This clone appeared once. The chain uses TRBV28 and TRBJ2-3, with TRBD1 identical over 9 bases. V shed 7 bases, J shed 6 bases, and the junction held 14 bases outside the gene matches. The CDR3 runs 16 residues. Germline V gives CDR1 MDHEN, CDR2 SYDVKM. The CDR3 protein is CASTTAWTGDRDTQYF. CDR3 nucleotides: TGTGCCAGCACTACCGCCTGGACAGGGGATCGCGATACGCAGTATTTT.

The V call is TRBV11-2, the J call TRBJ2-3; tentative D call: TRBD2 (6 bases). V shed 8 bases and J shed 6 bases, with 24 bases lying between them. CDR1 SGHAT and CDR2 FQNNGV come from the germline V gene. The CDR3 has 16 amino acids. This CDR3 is CASAVGGGAAADTQYF. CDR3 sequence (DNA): TGTGCCAGCGCCGTGGGAGGTGGGGCCGCCGCGGATACGCAGTATTTT.

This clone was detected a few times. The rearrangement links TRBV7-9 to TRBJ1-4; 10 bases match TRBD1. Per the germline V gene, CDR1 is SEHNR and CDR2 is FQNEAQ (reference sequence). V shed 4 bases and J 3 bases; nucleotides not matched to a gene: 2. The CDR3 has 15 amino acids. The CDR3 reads CASSSGTGANEKLFF. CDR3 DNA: TGTGCCAGCAGCTCAGGGACAGGGGCTAATGAAAAACTGTTTTTT.

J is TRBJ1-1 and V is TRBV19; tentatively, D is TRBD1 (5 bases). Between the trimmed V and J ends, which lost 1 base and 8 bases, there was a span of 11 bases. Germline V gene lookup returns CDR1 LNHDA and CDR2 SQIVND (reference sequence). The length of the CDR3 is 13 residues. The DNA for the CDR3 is TGTGCCAGTAGTATAGGTAGGGGCAGGGAAGCTTTCTTT. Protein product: CASSIGRGREAFF.

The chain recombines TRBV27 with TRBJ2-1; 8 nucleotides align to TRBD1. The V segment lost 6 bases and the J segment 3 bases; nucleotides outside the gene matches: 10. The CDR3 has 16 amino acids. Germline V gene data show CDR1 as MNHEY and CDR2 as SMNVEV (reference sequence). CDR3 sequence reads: CASSIQWGTGYNEQFF. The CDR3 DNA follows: TGTGCCAGCAGCATTCAGTGGGGGACAGGCTACAATGAGCAGTTCTTC.

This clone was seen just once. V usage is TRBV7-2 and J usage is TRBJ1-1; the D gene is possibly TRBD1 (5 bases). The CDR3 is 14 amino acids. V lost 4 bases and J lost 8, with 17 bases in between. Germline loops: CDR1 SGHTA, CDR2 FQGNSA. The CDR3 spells CASSSGPQGSEAFF. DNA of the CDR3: TGTGCCAGCAGCTCAGGACCGCAGGGAAGCGAAGCTTTCTTT.

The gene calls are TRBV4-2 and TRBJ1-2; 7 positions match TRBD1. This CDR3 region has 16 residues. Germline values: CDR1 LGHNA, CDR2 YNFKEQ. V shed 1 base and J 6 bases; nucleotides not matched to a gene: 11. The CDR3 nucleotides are TGTGCCAGCAGCCAAGCGGGACAGCGACTTGGGGATGGCTACACCTTC. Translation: CASSQAGQRLGDGYTF.

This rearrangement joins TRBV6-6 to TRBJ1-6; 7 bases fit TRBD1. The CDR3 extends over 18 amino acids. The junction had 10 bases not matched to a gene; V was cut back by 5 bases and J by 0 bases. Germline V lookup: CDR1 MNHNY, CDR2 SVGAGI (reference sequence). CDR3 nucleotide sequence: TGTGCCAGCAGTCCCCCCCAGACAGGGACCTCCTATAATTCACCCCTCCACTTT. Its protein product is CASSPPQTGTSYNSPLHF.

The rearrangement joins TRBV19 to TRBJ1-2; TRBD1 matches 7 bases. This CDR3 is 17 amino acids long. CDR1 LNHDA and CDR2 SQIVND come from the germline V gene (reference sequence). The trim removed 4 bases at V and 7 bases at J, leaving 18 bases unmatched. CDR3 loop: CASSTPTGLHGPGGYTF. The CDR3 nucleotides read TGTGCCAGTAGTACCCCGACAGGGCTCCACGGTCCAGGTGGCTACACCTTC.

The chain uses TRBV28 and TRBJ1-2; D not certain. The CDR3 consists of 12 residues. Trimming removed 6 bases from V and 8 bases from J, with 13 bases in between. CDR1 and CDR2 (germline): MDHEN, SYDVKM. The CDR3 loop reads CASRPGPGGYTF. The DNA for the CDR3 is TGTGCCAGCAGGCCAGGTCCTGGGGGCTACACCTTC.

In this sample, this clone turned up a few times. The CDR3 nucleotides are TGTGCCAGCAGCTTGGCAGGCTTCAATGAAAAACTGTTTTTT. Encoded protein: CASSLAGFNEKLFF. V usage is TRBV5-8 and J usage is TRBJ1-4, with no clear D. The ends were cut back, 0 bases at V and 5 bases at J, with 8 bases in the middle. The germline V gene encodes CDR1 SGHTS and CDR2 YDEGEE. This CDR3 is 14 amino acids long.